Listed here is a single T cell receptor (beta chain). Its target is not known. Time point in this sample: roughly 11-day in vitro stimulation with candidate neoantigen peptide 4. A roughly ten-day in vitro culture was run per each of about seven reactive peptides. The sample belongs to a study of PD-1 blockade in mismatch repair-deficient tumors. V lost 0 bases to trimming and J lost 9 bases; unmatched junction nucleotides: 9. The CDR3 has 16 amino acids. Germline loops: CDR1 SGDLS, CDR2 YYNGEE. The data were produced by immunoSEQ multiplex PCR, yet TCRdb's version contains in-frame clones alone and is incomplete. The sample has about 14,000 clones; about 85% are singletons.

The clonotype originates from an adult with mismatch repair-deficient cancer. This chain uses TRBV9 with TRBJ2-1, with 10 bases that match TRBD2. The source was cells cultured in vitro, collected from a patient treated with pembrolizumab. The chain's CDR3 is CASSVVSSGSHSEQFF. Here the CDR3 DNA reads TGTGCCAGCAGCGTAGTGTCTAGCGGGAGCCATAGTGAGCAGTTCTTC.